This TCR beta chain appears in the sequencing data of a study of CD8+ T cells in alopecia areata. Treatment described: oral pan-JAK inhibitor, 5-10 mg twice daily. Points from the study as a whole: Among the 100 top clones, expanded CD8+ clones, like scalp clonality, were significantly decreased by tofacitinib. Normal scalp showed lower clonality than lesional scalp, especially alopecia totalis/universalis.

Germline values: CDR1 SGHNT, CDR2 YYREEE (reference sequence). V lost 0 bases, J lost 6 bases, and 5 bases stayed unmatched. The CDR3 length is 15 residues. cDNA reverse transcribed from extracted RNA served as the sequencing template. Clones were sequenced by immunoSEQ multiplex PCR, and TCRdb holds only the in-frame ones, with some missing. Among some 130,000 clones listed, about half were seen once. A note on this clone: The target antigen is unknown.

Sequenced material: CD4+ T cells sorted from blood, taken at week 4, from a patient treated with tofacitinib. The clonotype was recovered from a human donor with alopecia areata. The V and J genes are TRBV5-4 and TRBJ2-7; the match to TRBD1 covers 11 bases. The CDR3 DNA reads TGTGCCAGCAGCTTGGCCGGGACAGGGGGGTTCGAGCAGTACTTC. Protein sequence: CASSLAGTGGFEQYF.